Given below is one TCR beta chain in context. What it binds is not known. Since a much larger clone is just one base distant, this may be a read error. This library used 300 to 500 ng RNA and molecular barcoded adaptors spanning alpha/delta and beta/gamma chains. Each CDR3 protein is one row after TCRdb ran MiXCR on the reads. The data show about 61,000 distinct CDR3 sequences, around 21% seen once. This entry belongs to a study of read filtering for tumor transcriptome and immune sequencing. Looking at the study overall: Patients were approximately 18 male and some 15 female, mean age 65.9 years, range about 47 to 85. IR-seq gave about 4.05 to 11 million TCR reads per sample; RNA-seq gave about 80 to 1273. DNase treatment preceded whole-transcriptome library preparation. Study observations and caveats: IR-seq captured clonotypes deeper and more reliably than RNA-seq.

Germline CDR1 SGHDN, CDR2 FVKESK. The CDR3 sequence is 14 residues long. The TCR comes from a donor over 35 with multiple myeloma. The chain has TRBV14 and TRBJ1-6; D remains unclear. The source material was a population of CD138-negative cells sorted from bone marrow. In DNA, the CDR3 is TGTGCCTGCAGCCAACGTAGCTTTAATTCACCCCTCCACTTT. Protein: CACSQRSFNSPLHF.